This paragraph covers one T cell receptor (beta chain) sequence. The antigen is undetermined. Deletions cut 5 bases from V and 2 bases from J, with 10 bases between. This CDR3 region has 13 residues. Random hexamers were used to reverse transcribe about 0.5 to 1 ug of RNA. With immunoSEQ multiplex PCR, TCR beta CDR3 was amplified across 54 Vbeta and 13 Jbeta. TCRdb passed the immunoSEQ multiplex PCR reads through MiXCR, listing each CDR3 protein once. Of about 240,000 distinct CDR3 sequences listed, 90% to 96% are singletons. These data are taken from a study of CD8 T cells in Susac syndrome. General study findings and limits: In Susac syndrome, the CD4+ T cell repertoires did not show clonal expansion.

The source of this sequence is a human donor with Susac syndrome. V and J are TRBV12-3 or TRBV12-4 and TRBJ2-7; no clear D gene. The specimen was CD4+ T cells from PBMCs. CDR3 in amino acids: CASSKDGPYEQYF. CDR3 DNA: TGTGCCAGCAGTAAGGACGGTCCCTACGAGCAGTACTTC.